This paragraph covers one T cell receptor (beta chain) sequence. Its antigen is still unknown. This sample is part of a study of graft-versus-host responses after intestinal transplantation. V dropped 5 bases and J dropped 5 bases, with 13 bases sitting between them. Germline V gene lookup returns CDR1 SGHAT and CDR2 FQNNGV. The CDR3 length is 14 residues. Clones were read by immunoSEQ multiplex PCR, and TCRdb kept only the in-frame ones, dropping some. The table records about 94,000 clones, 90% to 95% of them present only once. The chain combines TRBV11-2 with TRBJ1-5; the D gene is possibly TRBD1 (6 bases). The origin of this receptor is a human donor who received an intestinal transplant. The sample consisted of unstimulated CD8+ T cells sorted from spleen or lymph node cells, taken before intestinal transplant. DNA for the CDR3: TGTGCCAGCAGCACCCAGGGGATGGATCAGCCCCAGCATTTT. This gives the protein CASSTQGMDQPQHF. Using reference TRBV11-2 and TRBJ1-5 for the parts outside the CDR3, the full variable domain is EAGVAQSPRYKIIEKRQSVAFWCNPISGHATLYWYQQILGQGPKLLIQFQNNGVVDDSQLPKDRFSAERLKGVDSTLKIQPAKLEDSAVYLCASSTQGMDQPQHFGDGTRLSIL.